This T cell receptor (beta chain) was obtained from a study of shared clonotypes between healthy human individuals (dated by TCRdb to 2018 to 2021). Regarding the complete study: A few men and a couple of women, aged 18 to 49 years, made up the cohort. To estimate repertoire size and how much clonotype sharing occurs between individuals, the study deeply sequenced the blood TCR repertoires of roughly 5 healthy adults. Different laboratories and diverse techniques were used to prepare libraries and sequence TCR repertoires, to increase sequencing depth and limit assay-specific biases. Between about 0.8 and 9.5 billion PBMCs per donor were obtained by leukapheresis. Beyond this particular receptor, the publication reports: Pairwise subsampling led to the expectation that sequencing depth would affect the degree of clonotype sharing among donors. The small number of donors limited the genetic and exposure-history diversity represented. Only blood was sampled, and tissue TCR repertoires likely differ from those in blood.

On this clone itself: Its antigen target is currently unknown. There are no base qualities to consult, and no much larger clone falls within one base.

The donors were healthy, HIV-negative adults with no recently reported acute infections or vaccinations. Every donor was a Caucasian adult living in Nashville, Tennessee, USA. In the unsorted samples, 85 million to 100 million PBMCs were counted, and genomic DNA was extracted using the QIAamp DNA Blood Mini kit. Blood was collected by leukapheresis, and PBMCs were isolated by Ficoll-Histopaque density gradient centrifugation and then cryopreserved in liquid nitrogen vapor phase. Using the deep immunoSEQ assay, TCR CDR3 regions were amplified from genomic DNA by multiplex PCR. Extracted genomic DNA from each cell subset was distributed evenly across all wells of several immunoSEQ 96-well plates, and each plate was treated as a replicate. For unsorted PBMC, approximately 300 ng of genomic DNA, equivalent to approximately 30,000 T cell genomes, went into each replicate PCR. Unsorted PBMC genomic DNA was sequenced across ten immunoSEQ deep assay plates. Purified libraries were quantified with a Qubit 3.0 fluorometer, sized on a Bioanalyzer 2100, and re-quantified with the KAPA Library Quantification kit. Every immunoSEQ 96-well plate was sequenced on a dedicated single-read 150-cycle Illumina NextSeq 550 flow cell. From the authors' description of their analysis: The immunoSEQ output contained only junctional sequences without quality scores, so filtering could not match that applied to full-length reads. Sequences were annotated with PyIR, a Python wrapper for IgBLAST v1.9, using IMGT germline references to assign V/J genes and CDR3. Reads with weak V/J assignments (E-value above 1e-6), missing CDR3, stop codons, out-of-frame junctions, or ambiguous translated residues were removed. V3J clonotypes were defined as sequences sharing the same inferred V gene, J gene, and CDR3 amino acid sequence. Percentage overlap between repertoires was computed as shared unique clonotypes divided by the size of the smaller repertoire. Repertoire richness was assessed with RTK rarefaction, the Chao1 estimator, and Recon v2.1 estimates of unobserved clonotypes. TCRdb stores this immuneACCESS table with in-frame sequences only. Part of the clones is absent; in the studies checked, under half of the shortfall reflects unresolved V genes, and no reason is known for the rest. Clone size and V and J calls were adopted from that table, with D and trimming inferred from the DNA. The sample records hundreds of thousands of clones, over 65% of which are singletons. Of the sample, approximately 12% is held by the ten largest clones.

Compared with germline, V lacks 3 bases and J lacks 4 bases; bases without a gene match: 5. CDR3 length: 16 amino acids, cysteine to phenylalanine. The kept DNA is CDR3 alone, 48 bases in frame from the first base. The germline V gene supplies CDR1 SGHRS and CDR2 YFSETQ. This clonotype was sampled from a middle-aged woman in good health. Some clones in this sample may be carry-over from other donors' samples. Sequencing input: PBMCs. The chain is made from TRBV5-1 and TRBJ2-3; 13 nucleotides in the junction match TRBD2. The DNA sequence follows: TGCGCCAGCAGCTCGGGACTAGCGGGATCCCCAGATACGCAGTATTTT. Translated, this is CASSSGLAGSPDTQYF.